This T cell receptor beta chain is drawn from a study of T cell responses to AZD1222 COVID-19 vaccine. This clone was counted a single time. Its antigen remains unidentified. Some clones are missing from TCRdb's copy, which holds only in-frame ones; the method was immunoSEQ multiplex PCR. The sample carries approximately 150,000 clones, roughly 92% recorded once. Overall study findings and caveats: Clonal diversity may have been underestimated, and the donors were mostly white British, with more females than males.

The CDR3 consists of 14 residues. Losses at the gene ends were 4 bases for V and 6 bases for J; bases not matched to a gene: 5. Germline CDR1 is LNHDA and CDR2 is SQIVND (reference sequence). This TCR was sampled from an adult who received the AZD1222 COVID-19 vaccine. The source material was peripheral blood, sampled 28 days after the second AZD1222 dose. The gene calls are TRBV19 and TRBJ1-1; 10 bases map to TRBD1. The CDR3 nucleotides read TGTGCCAGTAGTACGGGACAGGGGAGTTCTGAAGCTTTCTTT. Its protein is CASSTGQGSSEAFF.